Listed below are T cell receptor beta chains from one sample, sequenced in a study of OX40 agonist ivuxolimab in advanced cancers. Clones were sequenced by immunoSEQ multiplex PCR, and TCRdb holds only the in-frame ones, with some missing. Of about 26,000 clones in the sample, 85% were seen once. The specimen comprised CD4+ or CD8+ T cells sorted from blood, sampled in a trial of the OX40 agonist ivuxolimab. These receptors all stem from an adult with an advanced solid tumor such as melanoma, head and neck, liver or kidney cancer. Both conserved end residues are part of each CDR3. Fields, in order: V gene, clone size, CDR3 length, J gene, D gene, CDR3 protein, CDR3 DNA. A D gene is named only where the DNA matches it firmly. A clone size is listed for some rows: how often the clone was seen (once, few, many), or a class if it is expanded.

TRBV10-3	.	11	TRBJ1-2	TRBD1	CAIQGDYGYTF	TGTGCCATTCAGGGGGACTATGGCTACACCTTC
TRBV13	.	15	TRBJ1-1	.	CASSLGTGRNTEAFF	TGTGCCAGCAGCTTAGGCACAGGCCGGAACACTGAAGCTTTCTTT
TRBV9	.	13	TRBJ2-3	.	CASNTRHADTQYF	TGTGCCAGCAATACTCGTCATGCAGATACGCAGTATTTT
TRBV5-1	once	15	TRBJ2-7	.	CASSLDGGSTYEQYF	TGCGCCAGCAGCTTAGACGGGGGCAGTACTTACGAGCAGTACTTC
TRBV6-1	.	15	TRBJ2-7	TRBD2	CASSAGGTGTYEQYF	TGTGCCAGCAGTGCGGGGGGGACGGGGACCTACGAGCAGTACTTC
TRBV27	.	13	TRBJ2-7	.	CASSLSASYEQYF	TGTGCCAGCAGTTTATCAGCCAGCTACGAGCAGTACTTC
TRBV7-3	.	14	TRBJ2-1	TRBD1	CASSLSGQYNEQFF	TGTGCCAGCAGCTTATCGGGACAGTACAATGAGCAGTTCTTC
TRBV15	once	15	TRBJ2-1	TRBD1	CATSDLPGQGNEQFF	TGTGCCACCAGCGACCTTCCGGGACAGGGCAATGAGCAGTTCTTC
TRBV7-9	.	12	TRBJ1-2	.	CASSFRQDGYTF	TGTGCCAGCAGCTTTCGACAGGATGGCTACACCTTC
TRBV19	.	13	TRBJ2-7	TRBD1	CASSAGQESEQYF	TGTGCCAGTAGTGCGGGACAGGAGTCCGAGCAGTACTTC
TRBV27	.	22	TRBJ2-1	TRBD2	CASSPKGGLAGVLVGTYNEQFF	TGTGCCAGCAGTCCAAAAGGGGGGCTAGCGGGAGTATTGGTAGGGACCTACAATGAGCAGTTCTTC
TRBV7-6	.	14	TRBJ2-7	.	CASSHPDFTDEQYF	TGTGCCAGCAGCCACCCAGATTTTACGGACGAGCAGTACTTC
TRBV19	.	12	TRBJ1-1	.	CASNTPNTEAFF	TGTGCCAGTAATACCCCCAACACTGAAGCTTTCTTT
TRBV11-2	.	13	TRBJ2-2	.	CASSLGLSGELFF	TGTGCCAGCAGCTTGGGGTTATCCGGGGAGCTGTTTTTT
TRBV7-9	.	13	TRBJ1-1	.	CASSFPGNTEAFF	TGTGCCAGCAGCTTCCCGGGGAACACTGAAGCTTTCTTT
TRBV9	.	15	TRBJ2-3	TRBD2	CASSVGGLAGDTQYF	TGTGCCAGCAGCGTAGGTGGACTAGCGGGAGATACGCAGTATTTT
TRBV30	.	13	TRBJ2-1	.	CAWSVAAYNEQFF	TGTGCCTGGAGCGTAGCGGCTTACAATGAGCAGTTCTTC
TRBV27	few	14	TRBJ2-1	TRBD2	CASSLGTTYNEQFF	TGTGCCAGCAGTTTAGGGACTACCTACAATGAGCAGTTCTTC
TRBV27	.	17	TRBJ2-3	TRBD2	CASSLSSSGGRRDTQYF	TGTGCCAGCAGTTTATCGTCGAGCGGGGGAAGGAGAGATACGCAGTATTTT
TRBV7-2	.	17	TRBJ1-6	.	CASSLDGAGPVGSPLHF	TGTGCCAGCAGCTTAGATGGTGCCGGGCCAGTTGGTTCACCCCTCCACTTT
TRBV4-3	.	17	TRBJ2-1	TRBD2	CASSQDGDSGSLDEQFF	TGCGCCAGCAGCCAAGATGGTGATAGCGGGAGTTTGGATGAGCAGTTCTTC
TRBV7-2	.	16	TRBJ2-3	TRBD2	CASSRPPSGGPDTQYF	TGTGCCAGCAGCCGCCCCCCTAGCGGGGGGCCCGATACGCAGTATTTT
TRBV2	.	15	TRBJ2-7	.	CASSEMAATTYEQYF	TGTGCCAGCAGTGAAATGGCCGCTACCACCTACGAGCAGTACTTC
TRBV6-5	.	15	TRBJ2-1	TRBD2	CASSYEAGGGKLQFF	TGTGCCAGCAGTTACGAGGCGGGAGGAGGGAAATTGCAGTTCTTC
TRBV29-1	few	15	TRBJ1-1	.	CSGFSWGNGGTEAFF	TGCAGCGGTTTCTCTTGGGGGAACGGAGGCACTGAAGCTTTCTTT
TRBV9	.	16	TRBJ1-2	.	CASSAGDRPTNYGYTF	TGTGCCAGCAGCGCAGGAGACAGGCCAACTAACTATGGCTACACCTTC
TRBV7-2	.	15	TRBJ2-1	.	CASSPVPVRGAEQFF	TGTGCCAGCAGCCCCGTCCCTGTTAGGGGGGCCGAGCAGTTCTTC
TRBV4-2	.	17	TRBJ2-3	.	CASSQDEASADTDTQYF	TGTGCCAGCAGCCAAGATGAAGCCTCAGCAGATACAGATACGCAGTATTTT
TRBV11-2	once	15	TRBJ2-1	TRBD2	CASSPWGGSYNEQFF	TGTGCCAGCAGCCCTTGGGGGGGGTCCTACAATGAGCAGTTCTTC
TRBV7-9	once	16	TRBJ2-5	.	CASSLAVAIPGETQYF	TGTGCCAGCAGCTTAGCGGTCGCGATACCAGGGGAGACCCAGTACTTC